What follows is one T cell receptor beta chain and its context. The protocol was immunoSEQ multiplex PCR, while the TCRdb copy is restricted to in-frame clones and leaves out a portion. The repertoire consists of approximately 72,000 clones, with more than 80% occurring once and the leading ten covering 35%. The data originate from a study of blood T cell repertoires in COVID-19. In the study overall: Sites in the United States, Italy and Spain provided acute and convalescent COVID-19 samples.

The CDR3 totals 17 residues. Trimming cost V 10 bases and J 0 bases, with 19 bases left between them. Germline V gene sequence: CDR1 LNHDA, CDR2 SQIVND (reference sequence). The chain recombines TRBV19 with TRBJ2-6; a weak D match, TRBD2 (6 bases). The sequence was collected from a woman of 80 years or more with active or convalescent COVID-19. The sequenced sample consisted of peripheral blood. DNA of the CDR3: TGTGCCACCAAGGAGGGGTTCCAGAGCTCTGGGGCCAACGTCCTGACTTTC. Protein sequence: CATKEGFQSSGANVLTF.